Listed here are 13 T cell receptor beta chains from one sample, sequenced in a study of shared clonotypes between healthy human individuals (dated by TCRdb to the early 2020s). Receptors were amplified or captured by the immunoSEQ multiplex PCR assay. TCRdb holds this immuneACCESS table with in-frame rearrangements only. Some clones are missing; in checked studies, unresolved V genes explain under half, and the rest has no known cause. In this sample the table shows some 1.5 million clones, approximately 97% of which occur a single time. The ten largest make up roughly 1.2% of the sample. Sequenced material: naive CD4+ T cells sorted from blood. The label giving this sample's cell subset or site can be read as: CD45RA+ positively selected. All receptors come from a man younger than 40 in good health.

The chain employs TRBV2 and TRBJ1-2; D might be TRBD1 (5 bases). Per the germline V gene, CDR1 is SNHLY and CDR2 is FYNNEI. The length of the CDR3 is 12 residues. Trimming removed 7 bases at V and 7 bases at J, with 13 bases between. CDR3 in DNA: TGTGCCAGCACATCCAGGGAGGGTGGCTACACCTTC. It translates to CASTSREGGYTF.

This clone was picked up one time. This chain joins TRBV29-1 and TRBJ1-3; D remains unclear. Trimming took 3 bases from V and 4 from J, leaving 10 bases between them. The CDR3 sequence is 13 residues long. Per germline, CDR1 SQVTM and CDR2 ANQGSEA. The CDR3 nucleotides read TGCAGCGTTGATTCGGGATCCGGAAACACCATATATTTT. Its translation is CSVDSGSGNTIYF. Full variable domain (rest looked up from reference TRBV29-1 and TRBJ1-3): SAVISQKPSRDICQRGTSLTIQCQVDSQVTMMFWYRQQPGQSLTLIATANQGSEATYESGFVIDKFPISRPNLTFSTLTVSNMSPEDSSIYLCSVDSGSGNTIYFGEGSWLTVV.

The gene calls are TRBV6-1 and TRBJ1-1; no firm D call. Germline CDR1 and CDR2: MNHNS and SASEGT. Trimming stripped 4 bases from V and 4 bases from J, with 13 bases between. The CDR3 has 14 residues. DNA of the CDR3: TGTGCCAGCAGTGGCCCTGCGGGCGGCACTGAAGCTTTCTTT. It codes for CASSGPAGGTEAFF.

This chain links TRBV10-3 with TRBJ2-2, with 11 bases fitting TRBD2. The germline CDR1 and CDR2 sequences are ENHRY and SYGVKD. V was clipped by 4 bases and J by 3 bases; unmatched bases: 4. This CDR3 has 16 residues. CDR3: CAISVTSGSDTGELFF. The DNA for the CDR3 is TGTGCCATCAGTGTCACTAGCGGGAGTGACACCGGGGAGCTGTTTTTT.

The CDR3 DNA follows: TGTGCCAGCAGCGTAACGCGGGACAGGGGGCGTAGGACTTTCTTT. Its protein product is CASSVTRDRGRRTFF. The chain recombines TRBV7-2 with TRBJ1-1, with 12 bases matching TRBD1. With V trimmed by 5 bases and J by 12 bases, 13 bases remained unmatched. CDR1 and CDR2 (germline): SGHTA, FQGNSA. The CDR3 covers 15 residues.

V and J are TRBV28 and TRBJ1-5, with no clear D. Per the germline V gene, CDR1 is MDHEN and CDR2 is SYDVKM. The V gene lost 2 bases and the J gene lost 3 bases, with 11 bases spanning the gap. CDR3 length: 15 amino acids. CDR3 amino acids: CASSLIGWVNQPQHF. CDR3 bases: TGTGCCAGCAGTTTAATAGGTTGGGTCAATCAGCCCCAGCATTTT.

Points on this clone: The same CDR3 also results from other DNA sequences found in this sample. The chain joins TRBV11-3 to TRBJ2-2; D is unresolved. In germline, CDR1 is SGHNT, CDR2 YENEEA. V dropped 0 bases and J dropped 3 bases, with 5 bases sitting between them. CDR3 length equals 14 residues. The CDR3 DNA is TGTGCCAGCAGCTTAGATCGCGACACCGGGGAGCTGTTTTTT. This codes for CASSLDRDTGELFF.

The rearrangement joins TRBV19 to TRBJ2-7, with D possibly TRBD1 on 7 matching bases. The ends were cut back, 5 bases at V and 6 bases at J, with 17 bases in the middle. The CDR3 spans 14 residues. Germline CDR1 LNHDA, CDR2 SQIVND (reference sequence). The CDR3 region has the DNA TGTGCCAGTAGTGAGACCAGGGGGAGGTCCGAGCAGTACTTC. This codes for CASSETRGRSEQYF. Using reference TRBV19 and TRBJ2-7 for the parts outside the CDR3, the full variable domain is DGGITQSPKYLFRKEGQNVTLSCEQNLNHDAMYWYRQDPGQGLRLIYYSQIVNDFQKGDIAEGYSVSREKKESFPLTVTSAQKNPTAFYLCASSETRGRSEQYFGPGTRLTVT.

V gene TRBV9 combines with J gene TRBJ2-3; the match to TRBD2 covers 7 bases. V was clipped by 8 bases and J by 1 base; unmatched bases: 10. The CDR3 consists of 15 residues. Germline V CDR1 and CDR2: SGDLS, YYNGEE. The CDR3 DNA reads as TGTGCCAGGGCTACCGGGACTAATGGCACAGATACGCAGTATTTT. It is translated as CARATGTNGTDTQYF.

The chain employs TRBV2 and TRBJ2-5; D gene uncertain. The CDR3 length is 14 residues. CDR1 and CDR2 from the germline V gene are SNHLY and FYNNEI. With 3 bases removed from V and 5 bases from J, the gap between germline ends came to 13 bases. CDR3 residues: CASSENGGLETQYF. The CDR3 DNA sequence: TGTGCCAGCAGTGAGAACGGCGGTTTGGAGACCCAGTACTTC.

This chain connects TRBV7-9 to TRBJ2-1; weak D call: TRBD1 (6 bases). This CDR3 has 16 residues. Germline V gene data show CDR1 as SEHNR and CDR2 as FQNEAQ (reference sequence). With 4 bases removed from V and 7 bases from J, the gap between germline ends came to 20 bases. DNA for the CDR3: TGTGCCAGCAGCTCGAGAGGGGGTACCGAGGTGAATGAGCAGTTCTTC. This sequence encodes CASSSRGGTEVNEQFF.

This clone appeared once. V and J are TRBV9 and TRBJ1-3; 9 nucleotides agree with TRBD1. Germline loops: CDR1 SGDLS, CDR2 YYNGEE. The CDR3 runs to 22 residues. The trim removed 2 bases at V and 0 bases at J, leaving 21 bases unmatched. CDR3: CASSVGPGTGTPSLSSGNTIYF. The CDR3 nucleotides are TGTGCCAGCAGCGTGGGTCCCGGGACAGGGACTCCTAGTCTTAGCTCTGGAAACACCATATATTTT. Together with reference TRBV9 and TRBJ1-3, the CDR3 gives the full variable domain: DSGVTQTPKHLITATGQRVTLRCSPRSGDLSVYWYQQSLDQGLQFLIQYYNGEERAKGNILERFSAQQFPDLHSELNLSSLELGDSALYFCASSVGPGTGTPSLSSGNTIYFGEGSWLTVV.

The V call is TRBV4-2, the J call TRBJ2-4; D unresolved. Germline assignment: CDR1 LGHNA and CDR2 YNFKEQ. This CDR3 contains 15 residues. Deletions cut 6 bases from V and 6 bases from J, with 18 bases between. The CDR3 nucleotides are TGTGCCAGCAGTCCCTCGATGGTTTTGCCAAACATTCAGTACTTC. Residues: CASSPSMVLPNIQYF.